This T cell receptor beta chain was identified during a study of cytomegalovirus exposure and HLA in healthy donors. Germline CDR1 reads MNHEY; CDR2 reads SVGAGI. Between the trimmed V and J ends, which lost 7 bases and 5 bases, there was a span of 12 bases. This CDR3 contains 12 residues. PCR was performed using 60 Vbeta and 13 Jbeta primers. This table comes from immunoSEQ multiplex PCR, and its TCRdb copy is limited to in-frame clones, with some not included. The repertoire includes some 170,000 clones, around four fifths of them detected once, and about a tenth sits in the top ten. This clone was recorded a few times.

J is TRBJ2-7 and V is TRBV6-5, with D tentatively TRBD1 (5 bases). Source material: PBMCs. This receptor was identified in a young man in good health and CMV-seropositive. CDR3 amino acids: CASTSGAHEQYF. The CDR3 coding sequence is TGTGCCAGCACCTCTGGGGCGCACGAGCAGTACTTC.